This TCR beta chain was identified during a study of beta chain features in type 1 diabetes. This clone came up a few times. There are 14 residues in the CDR3. The germline V and J ends were trimmed by 1 base and 6 bases, with 7 bases remaining between them. Germline CDR1 LGHNT, CDR2 FRNRAP. The sequenced template was cDNA made from the entire isolated RNA. Profiled with immunoSEQ multiplex PCR; TCRdb holds only in-frame clones, not every one. The data hold under 300,000 clones, with about 25% observed a single time. This TCR derives from a man under 40 in good health. This sequence joins TRBV12-5 and TRBJ1-6; D remains unclear. The sequencing input was central memory CD4+ T cells from blood. This chain's CDR3 is CASGLGPPNSPLHF. The CDR3 DNA follows: TGTGCTAGTGGTTTGGGACCGCCTAATTCACCCCTCCACTTT.